Given below is one T cell receptor beta chain in context. Its target is not known. The data derive from a study of STAT3 mutations in large granular lymphocyte leukemia. Measured with immunoSEQ multiplex PCR; TCRdb has only the in-frame clones, and not every one. Counted here are 12,000 or so clones, over 75% occurring once; the ten biggest clones make up 85% to 90%. Study conclusions and caveats: Every T-cell large granular lymphocyte leukemia patient had at least one immunodominant TCR beta clonotype.

The CDR3 has 14 residues. Germline loops: CDR1 SGHTA, CDR2 FQGNSA. Trimming left V 2 bases short and J 3 bases short, with 11 bases between. Sequencing input: peripheral blood mononuclear cells. This receptor was obtained from a man aged 80 or over with T-cell large granular lymphocyte leukemia. Some clones in this sample may be carry-over from other donors' samples. This rearrangement joins TRBV7-2 to TRBJ2-7; D possibly corresponds to TRBD1 (7 bases). CDR3 sequence reads: CASSLQGGYYEQYF. DNA for the CDR3: TGTGCCAGCAGCTTACAGGGGGGATACTACGAGCAGTACTTC.